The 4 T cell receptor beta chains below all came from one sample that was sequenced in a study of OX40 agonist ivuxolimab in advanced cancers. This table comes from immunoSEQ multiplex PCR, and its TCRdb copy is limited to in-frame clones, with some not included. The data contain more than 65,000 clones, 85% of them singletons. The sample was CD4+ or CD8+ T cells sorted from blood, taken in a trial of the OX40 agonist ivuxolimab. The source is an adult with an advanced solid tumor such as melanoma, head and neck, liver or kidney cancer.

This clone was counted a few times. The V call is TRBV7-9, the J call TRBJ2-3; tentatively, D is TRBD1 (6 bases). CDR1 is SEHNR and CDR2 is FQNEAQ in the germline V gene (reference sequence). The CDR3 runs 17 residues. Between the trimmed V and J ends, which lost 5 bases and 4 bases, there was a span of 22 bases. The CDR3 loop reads CASSPVYRARRSDTQYF. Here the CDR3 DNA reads TGTGCCAGCAGCCCAGTGTACAGGGCCCGGCGATCAGATACGCAGTATTTT.

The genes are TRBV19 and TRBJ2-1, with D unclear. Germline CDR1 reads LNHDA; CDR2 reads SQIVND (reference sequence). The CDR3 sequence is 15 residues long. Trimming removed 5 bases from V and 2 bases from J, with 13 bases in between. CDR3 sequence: CASSFELSTYNEQFF. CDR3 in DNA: TGTGCCAGTAGTTTTGAGTTGTCGACCTACAATGAGCAGTTCTTC.

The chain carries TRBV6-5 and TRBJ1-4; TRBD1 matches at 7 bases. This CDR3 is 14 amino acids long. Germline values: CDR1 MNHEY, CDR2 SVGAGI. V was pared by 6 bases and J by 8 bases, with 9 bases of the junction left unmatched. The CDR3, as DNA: TGTGCCAGCAGCCTCGACAGGGTCAAAGAAAAACTGTTTTTT. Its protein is CASSLDRVKEKLFF.

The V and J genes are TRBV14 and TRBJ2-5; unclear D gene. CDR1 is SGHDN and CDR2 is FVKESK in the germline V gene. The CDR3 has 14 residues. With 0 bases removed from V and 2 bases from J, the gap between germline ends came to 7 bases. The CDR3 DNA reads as TGTGCCAGCAGCCAAGATCTAATACAAGAGACCCAGTACTTC. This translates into CASSQDLIQETQYF. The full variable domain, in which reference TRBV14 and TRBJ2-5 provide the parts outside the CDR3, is EAGVTQFPSHSVIEKGQTVTLRCDPISGHDNLYWYRRVMGKEIKFLLHFVKESKQDESGMPNNRFLAERTGGTYSTLKVQPAELEDSGVYFCASSQDLIQETQYFGPGTRLLVL.